The clone carrying this TCR beta chain came up once. Antigen unknown. Profiling relied on immunoSEQ multiplex PCR, and the TCRdb table lists in-frame clones only, not all of them. Counted here are about 65,000 clones, approximately 90% occurring once; the ten biggest clones make up roughly 1%. The V end lost 3 bases, the J end lost 0 bases, and 9 bases lay between the germline ends. The CDR3 has 15 residues. Per germline, CDR1 MNHNS and CDR2 SASEGT. The sample is drawn from a study of OX40 agonist ivuxolimab in advanced cancers. Study summary: Ivuxolimab, which is an agonistic anti-OX40 (CD134) antibody, was administered to the patients. The dose-escalation cohort had hepatocellular carcinoma, melanoma, renal cell or head and neck cancer. Findings and caveats of the study: The CD4+ and CD8+ T cells in the blood had expanded clonally by week 6 at 0.1 to 3.0 mg/kg.

The source was CD4+ or CD8+ T cells sorted from blood, collected in a trial of the OX40 agonist ivuxolimab. The clonotype comes from an adult with an advanced solid tumor such as melanoma, head and neck, liver or kidney cancer. The chain is built from TRBV6-1 and TRBJ2-1, with D possibly TRBD2 on 5 matching bases. The chain's CDR3 is CASSEGRGSYNEQFF. The CDR3 coding sequence is TGTGCCAGCAGTGAGGGTCGGGGCTCCTACAATGAGCAGTTCTTC.